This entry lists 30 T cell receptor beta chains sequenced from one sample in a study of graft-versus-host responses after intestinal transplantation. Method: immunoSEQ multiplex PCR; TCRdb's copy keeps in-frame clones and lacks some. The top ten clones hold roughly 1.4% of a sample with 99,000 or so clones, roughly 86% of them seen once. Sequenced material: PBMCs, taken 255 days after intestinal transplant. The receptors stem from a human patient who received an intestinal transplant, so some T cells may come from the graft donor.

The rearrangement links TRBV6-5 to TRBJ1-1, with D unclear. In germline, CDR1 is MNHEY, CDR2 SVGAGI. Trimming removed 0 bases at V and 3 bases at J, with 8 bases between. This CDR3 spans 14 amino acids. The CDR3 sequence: CASSYSSVDTEAFF. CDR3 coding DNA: TGTGCCAGCAGTTACTCGAGCGTGGACACTGAAGCTTTCTTT.

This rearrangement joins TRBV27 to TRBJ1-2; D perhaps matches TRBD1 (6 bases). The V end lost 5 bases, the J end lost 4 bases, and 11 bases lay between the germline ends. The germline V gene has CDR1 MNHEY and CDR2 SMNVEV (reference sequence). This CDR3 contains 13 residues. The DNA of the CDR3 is TGTGCCAGCAGTCCGACAGGAACCTATGGCTACACCTTC. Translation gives CASSPTGTYGYTF.

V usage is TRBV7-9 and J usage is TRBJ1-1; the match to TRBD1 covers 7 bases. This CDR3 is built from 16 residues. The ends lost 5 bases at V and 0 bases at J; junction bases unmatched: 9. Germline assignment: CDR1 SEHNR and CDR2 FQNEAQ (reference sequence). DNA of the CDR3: TGTGCCAGCAGCAAGACCACGACAGGGCTGAACACTGAAGCTTTCTTT. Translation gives CASSKTTTGLNTEAFF.

The CDR3 region has the DNA TGTGCCAGCAGTTGGCAATTCACTGAAGCTTTCTTT. Translated, it gives CASSWQFTEAFF. The rearrangement joins TRBV28 to TRBJ1-1; no firm D call. Trimming took off 4 bases at V and 4 bases at J, with 7 bases between the two ends. The CDR3 has 12 amino acids. CDR1 is MDHEN, CDR2 SYDVKM, per germline.

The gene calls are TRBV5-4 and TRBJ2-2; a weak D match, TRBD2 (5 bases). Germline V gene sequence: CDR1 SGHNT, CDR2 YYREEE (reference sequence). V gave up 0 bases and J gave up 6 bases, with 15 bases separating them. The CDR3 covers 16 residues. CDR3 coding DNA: TGTGCCAGCAGCTTGGTGGGGATGGGGAGATCCGGGGAGCTGTTTTTT. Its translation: CASSLVGMGRSGELFF.

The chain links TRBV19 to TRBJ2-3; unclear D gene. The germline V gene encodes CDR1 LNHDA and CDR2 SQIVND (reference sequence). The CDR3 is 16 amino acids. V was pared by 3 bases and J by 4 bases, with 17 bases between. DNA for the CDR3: TGTGCCAGTAGTATCCTTACGGACCGGTGGCCAGATACGCAGTATTTT. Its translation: CASSILTDRWPDTQYF.

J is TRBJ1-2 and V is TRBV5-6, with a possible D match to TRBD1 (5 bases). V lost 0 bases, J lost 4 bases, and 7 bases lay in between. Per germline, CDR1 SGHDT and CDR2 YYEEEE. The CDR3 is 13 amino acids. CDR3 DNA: TGTGCCAGCAGCTTGGTAGACAGCTATGGCTACACCTTC. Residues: CASSLVDSYGYTF.

The CDR3 region has the DNA TGTGCCAGCAGCTTCATCTCCGGGACAGGGTCAGATACGCAGTATTTT. Translation gives CASSFISGTGSDTQYF. The rearrangement links TRBV11-2 to TRBJ2-3, with 9 bases that match TRBD1. The CDR3 runs 16 residues. Germline V lookup: CDR1 SGHAT, CDR2 FQNNGV. V was clipped by 3 bases and J by 4 bases; unmatched bases: 8.

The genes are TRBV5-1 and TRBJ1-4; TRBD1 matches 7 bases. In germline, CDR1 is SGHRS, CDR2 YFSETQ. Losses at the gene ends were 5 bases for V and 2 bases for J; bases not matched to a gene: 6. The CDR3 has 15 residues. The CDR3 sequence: CASSFNRGTNEKLFF. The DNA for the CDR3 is TGCGCCAGCAGTTTTAACAGGGGTACTAATGAAAAACTGTTTTTT.

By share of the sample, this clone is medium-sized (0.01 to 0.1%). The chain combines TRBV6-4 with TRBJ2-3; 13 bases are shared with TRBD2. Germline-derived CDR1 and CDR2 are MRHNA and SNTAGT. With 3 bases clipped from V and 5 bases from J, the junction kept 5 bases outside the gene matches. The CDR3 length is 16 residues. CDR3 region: CASSEGTSGAVDTQYF. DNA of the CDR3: TGTGCCAGCAGTGAAGGGACTAGCGGGGCGGTAGATACGCAGTATTTT.

The CDR3 region has the DNA TGCGCCAGCAGCTTGTTCGGCGGCAATACCTACAATGAGCAGTTCTTC. Its translation: CASSLFGGNTYNEQFF. This rearrangement joins TRBV5-1 to TRBJ2-1; D is unresolved. V lost 1 base and J lost 2, with 13 bases in between. The CDR3 runs to 16 residues. Germline CDR1 and CDR2: SGHRS and YFSETQ. Together with reference TRBV5-1 and TRBJ2-1, the CDR3 gives the full variable domain: KAGVTQTPRYLIKTRGQQVTLSCSPISGHRSVSWYQQTPGQGLQFLFEYFSETQRNKGNFPGRFSGRQFSNSRSEMNVSTLELGDSALYLCASSLFGGNTYNEQFFGPGTRLTVL.

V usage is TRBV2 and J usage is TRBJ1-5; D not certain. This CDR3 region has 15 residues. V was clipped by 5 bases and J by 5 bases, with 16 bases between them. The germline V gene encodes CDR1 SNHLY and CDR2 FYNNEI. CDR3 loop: CASSWATLSDQPQHF. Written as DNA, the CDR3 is TGTGCCAGCAGTTGGGCAACGCTAAGCGATCAGCCCCAGCATTTT.

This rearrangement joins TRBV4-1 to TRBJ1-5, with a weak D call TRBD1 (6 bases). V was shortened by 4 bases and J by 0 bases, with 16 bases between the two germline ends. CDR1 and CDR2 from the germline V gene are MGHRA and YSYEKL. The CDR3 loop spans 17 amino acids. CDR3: CASSLQPGEDSNQPQHF. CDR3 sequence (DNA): TGCGCCAGCAGCCTCCAACCAGGGGAGGATAGCAATCAGCCCCAGCATTTT.

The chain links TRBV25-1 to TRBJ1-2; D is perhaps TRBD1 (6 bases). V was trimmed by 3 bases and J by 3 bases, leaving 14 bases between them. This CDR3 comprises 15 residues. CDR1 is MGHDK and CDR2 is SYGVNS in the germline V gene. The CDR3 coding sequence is TGTGCCAGCAGTGAGGGTCGGGGGGCTGACTATGGCTACACCTTC. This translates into CASSEGRGADYGYTF.

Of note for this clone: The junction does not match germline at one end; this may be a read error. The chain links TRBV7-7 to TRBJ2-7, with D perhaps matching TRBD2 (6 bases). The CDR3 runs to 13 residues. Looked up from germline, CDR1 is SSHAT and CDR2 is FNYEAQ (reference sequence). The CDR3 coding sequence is TGTGCTAGCAGCTTAGAACGGGCGGGAGAGCAGTACTTC. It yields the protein CASSLERAGEQYF.

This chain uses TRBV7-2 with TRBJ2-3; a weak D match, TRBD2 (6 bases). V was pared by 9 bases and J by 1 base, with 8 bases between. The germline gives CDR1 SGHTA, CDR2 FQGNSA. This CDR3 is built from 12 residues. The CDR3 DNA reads TGTGCCAGGACTAGGGGCACAGATACGCAGTATTTT. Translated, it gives CARTRGTDTQYF.

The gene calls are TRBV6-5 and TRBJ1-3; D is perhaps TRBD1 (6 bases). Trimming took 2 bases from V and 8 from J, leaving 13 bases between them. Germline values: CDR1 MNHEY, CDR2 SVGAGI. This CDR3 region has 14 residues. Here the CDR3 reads CASSYRRKGDTIYF. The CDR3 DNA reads TGTGCCAGCAGTTACAGAAGGAAGGGGGACACCATATATTTT.

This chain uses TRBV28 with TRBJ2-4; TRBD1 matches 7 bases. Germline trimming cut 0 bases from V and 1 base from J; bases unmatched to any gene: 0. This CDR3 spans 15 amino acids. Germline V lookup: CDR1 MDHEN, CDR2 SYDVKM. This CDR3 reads CASSLWDRAKNIQYF. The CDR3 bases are TGTGCCAGCAGTTTATGGGACAGGGCCAAAAACATTCAGTACTTC. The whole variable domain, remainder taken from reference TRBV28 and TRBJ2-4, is DVKVTQSSRYLVKRTGEKVFLECVQDMDHENMFWYRQDPGLGLRLIYFSYDVKMKEKGDIPEGYSVSREKKERFSLILESASTNQTSMYLCASSLWDRAKNIQYFGAGTRLSVL.

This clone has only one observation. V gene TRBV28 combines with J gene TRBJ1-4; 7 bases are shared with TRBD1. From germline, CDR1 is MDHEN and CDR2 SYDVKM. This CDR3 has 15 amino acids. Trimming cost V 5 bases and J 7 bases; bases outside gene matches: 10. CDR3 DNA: TGTGCCAGCAGTGGAGGGGGCGCGACGCCTGAAAAACTGTTTTTT. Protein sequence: CASSGGGATPEKLFF.

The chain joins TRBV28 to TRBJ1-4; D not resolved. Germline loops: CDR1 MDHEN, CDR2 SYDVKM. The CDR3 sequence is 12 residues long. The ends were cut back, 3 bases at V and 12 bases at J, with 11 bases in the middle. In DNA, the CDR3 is TGTGCCAGCAGTTTTGACGGCTCGGAACTGTTTTTT. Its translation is CASSFDGSELFF. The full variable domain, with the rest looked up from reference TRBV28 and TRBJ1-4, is DVKVTQSSRYLVKRTGEKVFLECVQDMDHENMFWYRQDPGLGLRLIYFSYDVKMKEKGDIPEGYSVSREKKERFSLILESASTNQTSMYLCASSFDGSELFFGSGTQLSVL.

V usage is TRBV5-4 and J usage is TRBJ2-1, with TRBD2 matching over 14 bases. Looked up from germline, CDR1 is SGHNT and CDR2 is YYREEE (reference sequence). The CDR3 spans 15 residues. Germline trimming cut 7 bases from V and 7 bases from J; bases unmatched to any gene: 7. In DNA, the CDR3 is TGTGCCAGCCGGCCGGGACTAGCGGGAGCGAATGAGCAGTTCTTC. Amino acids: CASRPGLAGANEQFF.

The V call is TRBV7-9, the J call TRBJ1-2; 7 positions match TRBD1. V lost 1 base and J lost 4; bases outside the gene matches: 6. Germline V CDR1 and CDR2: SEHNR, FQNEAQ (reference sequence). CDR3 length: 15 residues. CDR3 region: CASSLEPGTAYGYTF. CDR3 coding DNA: TGTGCCAGCAGCTTAGAGCCCGGGACAGCCTATGGCTACACCTTC.

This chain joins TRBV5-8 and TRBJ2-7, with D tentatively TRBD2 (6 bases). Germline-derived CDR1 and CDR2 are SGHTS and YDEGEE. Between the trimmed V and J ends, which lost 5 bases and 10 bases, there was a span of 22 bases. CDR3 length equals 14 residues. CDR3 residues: CASSRGGATDIQYV. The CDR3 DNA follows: TGTGCCAGCAGTAGGGGCGGGGCGACGGATATCCAGTACGTC.

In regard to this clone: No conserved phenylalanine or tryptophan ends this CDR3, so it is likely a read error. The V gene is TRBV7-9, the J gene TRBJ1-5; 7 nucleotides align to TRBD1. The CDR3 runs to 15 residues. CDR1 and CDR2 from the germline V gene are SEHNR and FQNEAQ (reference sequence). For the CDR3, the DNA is TGTGCCAGCAGCCCCCCGGGACAGAGCAACCAGCCCCAGCATTCT. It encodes CASSPPGQSNQPQHS.

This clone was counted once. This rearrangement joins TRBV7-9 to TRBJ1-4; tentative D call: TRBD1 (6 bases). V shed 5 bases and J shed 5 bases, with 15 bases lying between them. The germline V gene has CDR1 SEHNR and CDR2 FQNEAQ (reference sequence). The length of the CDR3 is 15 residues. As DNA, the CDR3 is TGTGCCAGCAGCCCTTTCGCAGGGGTAAATGAAAAACTGTTTTTT. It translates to CASSPFAGVNEKLFF.

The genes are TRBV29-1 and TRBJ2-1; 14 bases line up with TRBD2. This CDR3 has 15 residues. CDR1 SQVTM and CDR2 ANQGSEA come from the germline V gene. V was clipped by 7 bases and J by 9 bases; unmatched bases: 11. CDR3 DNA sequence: TGCAGCGGCGTGAGACTAGCGGGAGGGCCGGCTGAGCAGTTCTTC. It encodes CSGVRLAGGPAEQFF.

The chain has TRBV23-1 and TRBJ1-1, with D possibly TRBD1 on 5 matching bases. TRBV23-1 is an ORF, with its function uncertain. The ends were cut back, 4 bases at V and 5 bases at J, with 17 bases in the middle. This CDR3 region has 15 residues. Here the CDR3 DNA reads TGCGCCAGCAGTCTCTGTATGCCAGGACAAACTGAAGCTTTCTTT. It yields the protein CASSLCMPGQTEAFF.

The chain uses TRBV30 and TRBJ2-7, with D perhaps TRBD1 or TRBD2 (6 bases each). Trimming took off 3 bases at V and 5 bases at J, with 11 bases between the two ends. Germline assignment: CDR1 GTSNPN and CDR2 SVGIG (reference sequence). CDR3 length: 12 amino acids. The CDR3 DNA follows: TGTGCCTGGAGCAAAGGGGGGAACGAGCAGTACTTC. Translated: CAWSKGGNEQYF.

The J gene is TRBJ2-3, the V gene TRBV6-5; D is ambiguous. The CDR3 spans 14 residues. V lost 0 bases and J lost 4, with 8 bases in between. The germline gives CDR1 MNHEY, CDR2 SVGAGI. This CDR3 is CASSYSIPPDTQYF. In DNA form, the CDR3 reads TGTGCCAGCAGTTACTCGATACCCCCAGATACGCAGTATTTT.

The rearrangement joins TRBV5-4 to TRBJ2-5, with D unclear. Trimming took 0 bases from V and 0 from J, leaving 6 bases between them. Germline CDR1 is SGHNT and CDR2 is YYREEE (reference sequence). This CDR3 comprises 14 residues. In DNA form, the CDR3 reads TGTGCCAGCAGCTTGGGGGCGGACCAAGAGACCCAGTACTTC. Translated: CASSLGADQETQYF.